These 7 T cell receptor beta chains came from one sample sequenced in a study of cytomegalovirus exposure and HLA in healthy donors. Amplification used 60 Vbeta primers and 13 Jbeta primers. Assay: immunoSEQ multiplex PCR; the TCRdb copy retains only in-frame clones and omits some. The sample yields about 150,000 clones, 70% to 80% seen once. Sample: PBMCs. Receptors were obtained from a male donor in good health and CMV-seronegative.

The chain has TRBV5-1 and TRBJ2-1, with TRBD1 identical over 12 bases. Germline loops: CDR1 SGHRS, CDR2 YFSETQ. This CDR3 spans 15 amino acids. Losses at the gene ends were 4 bases for V and 8 bases for J; bases not matched to a gene: 7. The chain's CDR3 is CASSVAGTGGDEQFF. As DNA, the CDR3 is TGCGCCAGCAGCGTAGCCGGGACAGGGGGCGATGAGCAGTTCTTC.

J is TRBJ1-4 and V is TRBV7-2; D is undetermined. Deletions cut 5 bases from V and 0 bases from J, with 10 bases between. Germline lookup yields CDR1 SGHTA and CDR2 FQGNSA. This CDR3 has 15 residues. In DNA, the CDR3 is TGTGCCAGCAGCAGAGGTAGTGCAACTAATGAAAAACTGTTTTTT. This sequence encodes CASSRGSATNEKLFF. Combining the CDR3 with reference TRBV7-2 and TRBJ1-4 gives the whole variable domain GAGVSQSPSNKVTEKGKDVELRCDPISGHTALYWYRQSLGQGLEFLIYFQGNSAPDKSGLPSDRFSAERTGGSVSTLTIQRTQQEDSAVYLCASSRGSATNEKLFFGSGTQLSVL.

This clone was found once. The chain carries TRBV30 and TRBJ1-4; TRBD1 matches 8 bases. The CDR3 contains 15 residues. V was clipped by 3 bases and J by 0 bases; unmatched bases: 3. Germline assignment: CDR1 GTSNPN and CDR2 SVGIG (reference sequence). The CDR3, as DNA: TGTGCCTGGAGGCCGGACAGGGCAACTAATGAAAAACTGTTTTTT. Amino acids: CAWRPDRATNEKLFF.

This clone was recorded a few times. The chain links TRBV11-2 to TRBJ2-5; perhaps TRBD1 as D (5 bases). The CDR3 length is 13 residues. CDR1 SGHAT and CDR2 FQNNGV come from the germline V gene. Deletions cut 1 base from V and 2 bases from J, with 5 bases between. CDR3: CASSLGQQETQYF. The CDR3, as DNA: TGTGCCAGCAGCTTAGGACAGCAAGAGACCCAGTACTTC. Complete variable domain (other parts from reference TRBV11-2 and TRBJ2-5): EAGVAQSPRYKIIEKRQSVAFWCNPISGHATLYWYQQILGQGPKLLIQFQNNGVVDDSQLPKDRFSAERLKGVDSTLKIQPAKLEDSAVYLCASSLGQQETQYFGPGTRLLVL.

V usage is TRBV6-5 and J usage is TRBJ1-6; D gene unclear. Germline V CDR1 and CDR2: MNHEY, SVGAGI. V was trimmed by 2 bases and J by 7 bases, leaving 3 bases between them. The CDR3 runs 12 residues. CDR3 nucleotide sequence: TGTGCCAGCAGTTACGGCAATTCACCCCTCCACTTT. Translation: CASSYGNSPLHF.

The chain combines TRBV4-3 with TRBJ1-6; D is undetermined. Germline CDR1 and CDR2: LGHNA and YSLEER. Trimming took 2 bases from V and 7 from J, leaving 9 bases between them. CDR3 size: 14 residues. CDR3 protein: CASSQSQANSPLHF. CDR3 bases: TGCGCCAGCAGCCAATCCCAGGCGAATTCACCCCTCCACTTT.

This rearrangement joins TRBV10-3 to TRBJ2-5; possible D gene TRBD1, 6 bases. V lost 0 bases and J 5 bases, leaving 10 bases between the germline ends. The V gene's germline CDR1 is ENHRY and CDR2 SYGVKD. This CDR3 has 14 amino acids. The CDR3 sequence is CAISESGRGETQYF. CDR3 nucleotides: TGTGCCATCAGTGAGTCGGGCAGGGGTGAGACCCAGTACTTC.